This TCR beta chain stems from a study of blood T cells in healthy people across ages. This clonotype was seen more than once but under ten times. The CDR3 contains 15 residues. CDR1 and CDR2 (germline): MDHEN, SYDVKM. It was with a sample-barcoded 5' primer and a J-beta primer mix that a second PCR of roughly 7 to 12 cycles was run. Sequencing yielded, for each sample, at least 2.5 million paired-end reads carrying CDR3. TCRdb ran MiXCR on the 5' RACE reads and lists one entry per CDR3 protein. Of 750,000 or so distinct CDR3 sequences listed, around 25% are singletons. In addition, the sample was reused for a study of T cells of mothers and their children. That work contributes: Three healthy Caucasian mothers and their six children donated. The entire RNA extract went into cDNA synthesis at approximately 1.5 ug per 15 ul.

The sequencing input was blood. J is TRBJ2-1 and V is TRBV28; 13 nucleotides match TRBD2. The J call may be in error: the DNA end matches TRBJ2-5 better. This TCR was recovered from a boy between 10 and 17 years old in good health. The DNA of the CDR3 is TGTGCCAGCAGTCTCGGGACTAGCGGGAAGAAGACCCAGTACTTC. This codes for CASSLGTSGKKTQYF.